This T cell receptor (beta chain) was recorded in a study of control samples from healthy donors and cancer patients (dated by TCRdb to 2020 to 2021). Remarks on this clone: There is no known antigen for this receptor. Base-call qualities are not available, and no considerably larger clone is one nucleotide away.

The V end loses 1 base and the J end loses 4 bases, and a stretch of 13 bases separates them. The CDR3 runs 16 residues from the cysteine to the phenylalanine. Only the CDR3 region is kept as DNA, spanning 48 bases read in frame from base 1. As encoded in the germline V gene, CDR1 is KGHSH while CDR2 is LQKENI. Library generation was performed with the immunoSEQ multiplex PCR assay. Drawn from immuneACCESS, this table holds only the in-frame rearrangements with V and J called that TCRdb kept. Clones are partly lost; checked studies trace under half to an unresolved V gene and leave the rest unexplained. The sample profile shows 150,000 to 200,000 clones; around 92% of them were found once. The ten largest clones represent 2% of the sample.

This sequence uses TRBV18 and TRBJ2-2, and possibly TRBD2, on 5 matching bases. The sequenced sample consisted of blood. This receptor was obtained from a woman in her 40s in good health. In nucleotides, the sequence is TGTGCCAGCTCACCACGGCTTTTCGGGGTCACCGGGGAGCTGTTTTTT. This yields the protein CASSPRLFGVTGELFF.